This TCR beta chain was recovered during a study of cytomegalovirus exposure and HLA in healthy donors. The V segment lost 0 bases and the J segment 6 bases; nucleotides outside the gene matches: 8. This CDR3 comprises 15 residues. Germline V gene sequence: CDR1 SGHTS, CDR2 YDEGEE. PCR primers comprised 60 Vbeta and 13 Jbeta primers. Sequenced by immunoSEQ multiplex PCR; TCRdb stores in-frame clones only, minus some. The sample carries more than 90,000 clones, less than 80% recorded once. The origin of this receptor is a boy under 18 in good health and CMV-seropositive. Sequencing was carried out using PBMCs. V gene TRBV5-8 combines with J gene TRBJ1-1, with TRBD1 matching 7 bases. CDR3 residues: CASSLVRGLIPEAFF. The CDR3 bases are TGTGCCAGCAGCTTGGTCAGGGGGTTAATACCTGAAGCTTTCTTT.